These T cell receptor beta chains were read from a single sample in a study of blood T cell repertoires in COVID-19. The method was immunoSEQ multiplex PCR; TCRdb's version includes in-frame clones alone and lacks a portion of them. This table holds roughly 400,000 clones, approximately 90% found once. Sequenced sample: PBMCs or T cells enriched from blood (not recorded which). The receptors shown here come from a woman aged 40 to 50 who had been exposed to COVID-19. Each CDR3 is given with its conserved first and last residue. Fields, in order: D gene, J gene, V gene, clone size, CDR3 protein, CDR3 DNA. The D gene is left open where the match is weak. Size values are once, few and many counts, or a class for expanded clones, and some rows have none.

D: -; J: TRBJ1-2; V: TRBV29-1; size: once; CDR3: CSVEDPNTPRPEGYTF; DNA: TGCAGCGTTGAAGATCCCAACACGCCCCGTCCGGAGGGCTACACCTTC
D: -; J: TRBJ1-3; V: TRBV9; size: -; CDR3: CASSRFEDSGNTIYF; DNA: TGTGCCAGCAGCCGGTTCGAGGACTCTGGAAACACCATATATTTT
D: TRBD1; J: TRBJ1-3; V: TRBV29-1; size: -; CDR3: CSGRTGSGNTIYF; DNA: TGCAGCGGCAGGACAGGGTCCGGAAACACCATATATTTT
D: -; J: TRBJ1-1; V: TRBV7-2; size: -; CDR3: CASSLSGKMNTEAFF; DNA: TGTGCCAGCAGCTTATCTGGCAAGATGAACACTGAAGCTTTCTTT
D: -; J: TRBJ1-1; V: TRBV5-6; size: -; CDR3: CASSLLQGEAFF; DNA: TGTGCCAGCAGCTTGTTGCAGGGCGAAGCTTTCTTT
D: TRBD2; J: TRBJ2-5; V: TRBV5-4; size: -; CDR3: CASSLGLAGGSIQETQYF; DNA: TGTGCCAGCAGCCTAGGACTAGCGGGGGGGAGTATCCAAGAGACCCAGTACTTC
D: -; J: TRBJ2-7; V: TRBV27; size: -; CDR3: CASSLGATSEQYF; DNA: TGTGCCAGCAGTCTGGGGGCCACTTCCGAGCAGTACTTC
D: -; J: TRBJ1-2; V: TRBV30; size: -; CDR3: CAWIRSVLEINYGYTF; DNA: TGTGCCTGGATTCGGAGCGTCTTGGAGATCAACTATGGCTACACCTTC
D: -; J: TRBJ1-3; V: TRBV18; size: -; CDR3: CASSPIPPASSGNTIYF; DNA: TGTGCCAGCTCACCAATCCCCCCCGCGAGCTCTGGAAACACCATATATTTT
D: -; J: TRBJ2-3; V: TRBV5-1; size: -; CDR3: CASSSGTSTDTQYF; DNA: TGCGCCAGCAGCTCCGGGACTAGCACAGATACGCAGTATTTT
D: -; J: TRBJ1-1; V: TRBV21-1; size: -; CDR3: CASSKLRPGGSLTEAFF; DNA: TGTGCCAGCAGCAAACTAAGGCCTGGGGGGAGTCTCACTGAAGCTTTCTTT
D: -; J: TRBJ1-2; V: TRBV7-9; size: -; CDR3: CASSSTPLNGYTF; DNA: TGTGCCAGCAGCTCCACACCGTTGAATGGCTACACCTTC
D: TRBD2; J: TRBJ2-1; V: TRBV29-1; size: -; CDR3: CSVRTSGRVSSYNEQFF; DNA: TGCAGCGTCCGGACTAGCGGGAGGGTAAGCTCCTACAATGAGCAGTTCTTC
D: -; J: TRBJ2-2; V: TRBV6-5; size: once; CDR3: CASSTGGIKLFF; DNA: TGTGCCAGCAGCACGGGCGGGATAAAGCTGTTTTTT
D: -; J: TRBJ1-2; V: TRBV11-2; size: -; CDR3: CASTGGYGYTF; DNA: TGTGCCAGCACCGGGGGCTATGGCTACACCTTC
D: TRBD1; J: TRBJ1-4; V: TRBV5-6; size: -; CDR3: CASSWDRAGEKLFF; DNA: TGTGCCAGCAGCTGGGACAGGGCGGGGGAAAAACTGTTTTTT
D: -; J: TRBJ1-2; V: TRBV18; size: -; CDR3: CASKISGGNGYTF; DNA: TGTGCCAGCAAAATTTCCGGCGGGAACGGCTACACCTTC
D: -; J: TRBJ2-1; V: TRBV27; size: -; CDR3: CASSFPGINEQFF; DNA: TGTGCCAGCAGTTTCCCAGGAATCAATGAGCAGTTCTTC
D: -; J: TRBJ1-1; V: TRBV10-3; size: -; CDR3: CAISESGRGSRNTEAFF; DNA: TGTGCCATCAGTGAGTCCGGCAGGGGTTCTCGGAACACTGAAGCTTTCTTT
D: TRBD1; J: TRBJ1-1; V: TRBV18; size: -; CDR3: CASSRTGAGNTEAFF; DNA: TGTGCCAGCTCAAGGACAGGGGCGGGGAACACTGAAGCTTTCTTT
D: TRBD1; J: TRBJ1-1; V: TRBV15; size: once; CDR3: CATSRDPQGALNTEAFF; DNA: TGTGCCACCAGCAGAGATCCACAGGGGGCCTTGAACACTGAAGCTTTCTTT
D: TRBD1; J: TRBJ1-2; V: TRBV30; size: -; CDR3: CAWSVTNTGTGYGYTF; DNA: TGTGCCTGGAGTGTAACCAATACCGGGACAGGGTATGGCTACACCTTC
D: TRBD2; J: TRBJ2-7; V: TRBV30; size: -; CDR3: CAWSVHAGGWTYEQYF; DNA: TGTGCCTGGAGTGTACATGCGGGGGGGTGGACCTACGAGCAGTACTTC
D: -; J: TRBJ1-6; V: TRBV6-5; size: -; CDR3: CASSRQPYNSPLHF; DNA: TGTGCCAGCAGTCGACAGCCGTATAATTCACCCCTCCACTTT
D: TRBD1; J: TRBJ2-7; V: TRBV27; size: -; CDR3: CASSLSTGSYEQYF; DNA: TGTGCCAGCAGTTTATCGACAGGGTCCTACGAGCAGTACTTC
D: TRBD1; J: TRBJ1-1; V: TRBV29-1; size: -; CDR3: CSSKGQGAAEAFF; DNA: TGCAGCAGTAAAGGACAGGGGGCGGCTGAAGCTTTCTTT
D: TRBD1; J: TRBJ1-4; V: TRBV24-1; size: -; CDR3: CATSDPRQGDEKLFF; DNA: TGTGCCACCAGTGACCCCCGACAGGGGGATGAAAAACTGTTTTTT
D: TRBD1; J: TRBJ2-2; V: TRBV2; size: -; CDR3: CASSLTGSRGELFF; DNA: TGTGCCAGCAGCTTGACAGGGTCGAGAGGGGAGCTGTTTTTT
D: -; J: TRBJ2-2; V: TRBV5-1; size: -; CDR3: CASSLLTGNTGELFF; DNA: TGCGCCAGCAGCTTACTGACAGGGAACACCGGGGAGCTGTTTTTT
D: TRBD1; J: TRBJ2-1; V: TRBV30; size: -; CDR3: CAWSAIGQGSNEQFF; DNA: TGTGCCTGGAGTGCTATCGGACAGGGGAGCAATGAGCAGTTCTTC
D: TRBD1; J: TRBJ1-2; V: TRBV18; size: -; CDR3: CASSTGTGGLSGYTF; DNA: TGTGCCAGCTCAACCGGGACAGGGGGGCTCTCCGGCTACACCTTC
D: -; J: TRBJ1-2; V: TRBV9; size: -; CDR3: CASSVAVGLSGYTF; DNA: TGTGCCAGCAGCGTAGCGGTGGGGCTGAGTGGCTACACCTTC